The clone carrying this T cell receptor (beta chain) was seen a handful of times. The time point denotes: persistent/refractory GD, antithyroid drugs over 5 years with positive TRAb. PBMCs provided the RNA from which the TCR library was made. The data stem from a study of regulatory T cells in long-lasting Graves disease. According to the study, TCR beta libraries were built with iRepertoire HTBI primers and CDR3-region Arm-PCR. MiXCR, applied by TCRdb to the multiplex PCR reads, yields one record per CDR3 protein. Among over 650,000 distinct CDR3 sequences listed, roughly 30% were seen once. The CDR3 has 17 amino acids. Germline CDR1 MNHNY, CDR2 SVGAGI (reference sequence). Trimming pared 0 bases from V and 0 bases from J, leaving 11 bases between.

Specimen: peripheral blood mononuclear cells (PBMCs), collected when the disease was refractory, from a patient treated with antithyroid drugs. The V gene is TRBV6-6, the J gene TRBJ1-4, with D unresolved. The clonotype originates from a female donor with Graves disease. CDR3: CASSYSIPGATNEKLFF. CDR3 coding DNA: TGTGCCAGCAGTTACTCGATTCCCGGCGCAACTAATGAAAAACTGTTTTTT.